The entry below describes one T cell receptor (beta chain). This entry comes from a study of blood T cell repertoires in COVID-19. Study in general: Acute and convalescent COVID-19 specimens originated in the United States, Italy and Spain. T cells, B-cell-depleted T cells, or PBMCs supplied cDNA or gDNA.

Each participant's cohort was designated according to participant-reported clinical history. Authors' methods: By means of reference gene primer amplification, nucleated cell counts were estimated. Profiling relied on immunoSEQ multiplex PCR, and the TCRdb table lists in-frame clones only, not all of them. D and trimming were read from the DNA, whereas the V and J calls and clone size are those reported in that table. This sample has hundreds of thousands of clones, with 88% found just once. The CDR3 length is 18 residues. V shed 1 base and J 2 bases; nucleotides not matched to a gene: 10. Germline CDR1 reads MNHEY; CDR2 reads SMNVEV (reference sequence).

The TCR sequence derives from an older woman in a cohort exposed to, infected with or recovered from COVID-19 (not recorded which). This chain connects TRBV27 to TRBJ1-3; 8 bases map to TRBD1. Sequencing used PBMCs or T cells enriched from blood (not recorded which). In DNA, the CDR3 is TGTGCCAGCAGTTTATTCCCGTTGGACAGGGCACCTGGAAACACCATATATTTT. It encodes CASSLFPLDRAPGNTIYF.